This TCR beta chain was identified during a study of cytomegalovirus exposure and HLA in healthy donors. Notes on the study in general: Researchers counted 180 or so TCR beta chains as cytomegalovirus-associated. Some segments of the V type, notably TRBV6-2 and TRBV6-3, were excluded as indistinguishable. TCR beta chains associated with HLA were, in a later analysis, more clonally expanded than equally common others.

The PCR had 60 Vbeta and 13 Jbeta primers. Sequencing was performed with immunoSEQ multiplex PCR; in TCRdb, only in-frame clones are kept and a portion is missing. The sample consists of 95,000 to 150,000 clones, 7% to 9.5% of them appearing once. Looked up from germline, CDR1 is KGHSH and CDR2 is LQKENI. This CDR3 contains 14 residues. V dropped 4 bases and J dropped 5 bases, with 14 bases sitting between them. The sample holds a few counts of this clone. Antigen: not known. This TCR came from a woman between 35 and 50 years old in good health and CMV-seropositive. The sequencing sample was made of PBMCs. The V call is TRBV18, the J call TRBJ2-5; D is uncertain. CDR3 amino acids: CASSLTPEAETQYF. CDR3 nucleotides: TGTGCCAGCTCACTAACACCCGAGGCGGAGACCCAGTACTTC.